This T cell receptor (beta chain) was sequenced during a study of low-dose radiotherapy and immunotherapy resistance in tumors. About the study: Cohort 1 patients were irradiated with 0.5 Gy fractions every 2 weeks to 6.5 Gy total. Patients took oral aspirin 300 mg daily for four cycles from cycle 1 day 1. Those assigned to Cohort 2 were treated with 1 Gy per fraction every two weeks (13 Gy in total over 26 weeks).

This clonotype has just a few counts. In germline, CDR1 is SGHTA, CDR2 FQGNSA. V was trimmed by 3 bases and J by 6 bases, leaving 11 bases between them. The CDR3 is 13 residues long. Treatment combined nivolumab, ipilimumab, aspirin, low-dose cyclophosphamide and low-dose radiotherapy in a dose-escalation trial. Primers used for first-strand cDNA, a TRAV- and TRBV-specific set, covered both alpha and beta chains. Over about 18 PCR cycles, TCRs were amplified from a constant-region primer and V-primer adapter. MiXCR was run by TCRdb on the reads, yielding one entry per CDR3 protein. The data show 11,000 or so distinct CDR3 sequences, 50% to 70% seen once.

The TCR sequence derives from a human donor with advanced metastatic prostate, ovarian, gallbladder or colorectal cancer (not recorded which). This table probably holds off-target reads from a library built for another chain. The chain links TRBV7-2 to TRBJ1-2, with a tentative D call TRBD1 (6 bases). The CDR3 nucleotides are TGTGCCAGCAGCTTTACAGGGAGGGATGGCTACACCTTC. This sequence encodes CASSFTGRDGYTF.